The entry that follows covers one T cell receptor beta chain sequence. Only in-frame clones appear in the TCRdb table, and some are missing; sequencing was by immunoSEQ multiplex PCR. The sample lists some 320,000 clones; more than 90% were seen once. CDR3 length: 14 residues. In germline, CDR1 is MNHEY, CDR2 SMNVEV (reference sequence). Trimming stripped 6 bases from V and 0 bases from J, with 11 bases between. The sample originates from a study of blood T cell repertoires in COVID-19. Participants had their cohort set by participant-reported clinical history. Sequenced sample: PBMCs or T cells enriched from blood (not recorded which). The source of this sequence is a woman under 40 who had been exposed to COVID-19. The genes are TRBV27 and TRBJ1-1; D gene ambiguous. CDR3 sequence (DNA): TGTGCCAGCAGACTGGGAGCCTTGAACACTGAAGCTTTCTTT. It translates to CASRLGALNTEAFF.